Sequencing of this T cell receptor beta chain was carried out in a study of T cells in Graves' hyperthyroidism and ophthalmopathy. Researchers took RNA transcripts and amplified the TCR beta CDR3 regions from them. The HTBI primer set was used in a first-round RT-PCR of the TCR CDR3. TCRdb re-derived calls from the multiplex PCR reads in MiXCR, one entry per CDR3 protein. The sample has a few hundred thousand distinct CDR3 sequences, approximately 44% seen once. Study conclusions and caveats: Ophthalmopathy cases were set apart from stable hyperthyroidism by a 13 V-J model.

This clonotype was counted many times. Its antigen remains unidentified. Source material: peripheral blood or thyroid tissue (not recorded which). This receptor was obtained from an adult woman with Graves' disease, either hyperthyroidism or ophthalmopathy (not recorded which).

The CDR3 nucleotides are TGCGCCAGCAGCCAACCCCGACGGGTATCTGGCTACACCTTC. Its translation is CASSQPRRVSGYTF. The rearrangement links TRBV4-1 to TRBJ1-2; unclear D gene. Trimming left V 2 bases short and J 7 bases short, with 14 bases between. Germline values: CDR1 MGHRA, CDR2 YSYEKL. The CDR3 extends over 14 amino acids.